The 16 T cell receptor beta chains below all came from one sample that was sequenced in a study of shared T cell receptors in the human thymus. Here immunoSEQ multiplex PCR was the method, and the copy in TCRdb shows in-frame clones only, minus some. The data show roughly 550,000 clones, approximately 80% seen once. These same data were also listed under a study on human thymus T cells.

The sequenced sample was thymocytes. These receptors all come from a boy in the first two years of life with a congenital heart defect.

The V call is TRBV7-8, the J call TRBJ1-2; D gene unclear. Trimming took off 4 bases at V and 0 bases at J, with 15 bases between the two ends. The CDR3 has 16 residues. The germline gives CDR1 SGHVS, CDR2 FQNEAQ. The CDR3 DNA follows: TGTGCCAGCAGCTCCCGACCGGGAGGCCCTAACTATGGCTACACCTTC. This translates into CASSSRPGGPNYGYTF.

This sequence joins TRBV4-2 and TRBJ2-7; D is ambiguous. V was cut by 1 base and J by 3 bases, with 4 bases left in between. Per germline, CDR1 LGHNA and CDR2 YNFKEQ. CDR3 length: 12 residues. CDR3 protein: CASSQGHYEQYF. The CDR3 nucleotides are TGTGCCAGCAGCCAAGGACACTACGAGCAGTACTTC.

A few counts support this clone. V and J are TRBV4-3 and TRBJ2-2; no clear D gene. The CDR3 loop spans 17 amino acids. V shed 0 bases and J shed 9 bases, with 20 bases lying between them. Germline loops: CDR1 LGHNA, CDR2 YSLEER. CDR3 DNA: TGCGCCAGCAGCCAAGAGCGCCCCATAGGTACAGTTAGGGAGCTGTTTTTT. This encodes CASSQERPIGTVRELFF.

This clone appeared a few times. The chain is built from TRBV28 and TRBJ1-5, with a possible D match to TRBD1 (6 bases). CDR3 length equals 18 residues. Germline values: CDR1 MDHEN, CDR2 SYDVKM. V dropped 2 bases and J dropped 4 bases, with 21 bases sitting between them. The CDR3 reads CASSLTGKDRFLNQPQHF. CDR3 coding DNA: TGTGCCAGCAGTTTAACGGGCAAAGACAGGTTTTTGAATCAGCCCCAGCATTTT.

The gene calls are TRBV7-6 and TRBJ2-1; 16 bases line up with TRBD2. The V segment lost 3 bases and the J segment 0 bases; nucleotides outside the gene matches: 5. The length of the CDR3 is 19 residues. From germline, CDR1 is SGHVS and CDR2 FNYEAQ. This CDR3 reads CASSLGLAGGVSSYNEQFF. Here the CDR3 DNA reads TGTGCCAGCAGCTTGGGACTAGCGGGAGGGGTCAGCTCCTACAATGAGCAGTTCTTC.

The V and J genes are TRBV6-1 and TRBJ2-7; TRBD2 might be the D (6 bases). Germline values: CDR1 MNHNS, CDR2 SASEGT. V was trimmed by 1 base and J by 4 bases, leaving 11 bases between them. The CDR3 consists of 14 residues. CDR3 bases: TGTGCCAGCAGTGAAGGCGGGAAGAAGTACGAGCAGTACTTC. It is translated as CASSEGGKKYEQYF.

J is TRBJ1-2 and V is TRBV19; 9 bases agree with TRBD1. CDR3 length: 13 amino acids. V shed 8 bases, J shed 3 bases, and the junction held 4 bases outside the gene matches. Per the germline V gene, CDR1 is LNHDA and CDR2 is SQIVND (reference sequence). CDR3 loop: CASRTGGDYGYTF. CDR3 in DNA: TGTGCCAGTCGTACAGGGGGCGACTATGGCTACACCTTC.

This clone was seen a few times. The chain is built from TRBV27 and TRBJ2-7, with 9 positions matching TRBD1. J lost 5 bases, V lost 5 bases, and 13 bases had no gene match. This CDR3 is 16 amino acids long. Germline loops: CDR1 MNHEY, CDR2 SMNVEV (reference sequence). The DNA for the CDR3 is TGTGCCAGCAGTCAAAATAGGGACAGGGAATCCCACGAGCAGTACTTC. Protein product: CASSQNRDRESHEQYF.

The V gene is TRBV7-9, the J gene TRBJ1-1; 7 bases line up with TRBD1. V lost 1 base, J lost 2 bases, and 10 bases stayed unmatched. The CDR3 is made up of 17 amino acids. The germline V gene has CDR1 SEHNR and CDR2 FQNEAQ (reference sequence). The CDR3: CASSLVGQPALNTEAFF. The CDR3 DNA sequence: TGTGCCAGCAGCTTAGTGGGACAGCCGGCTTTAAACACTGAAGCTTTCTTT.

The chain has TRBV30 and TRBJ2-7; 7 bases are shared with TRBD1. The CDR3 extends over 14 amino acids. The trim removed 3 bases at V and 4 bases at J, leaving 9 bases unmatched. The germline gives CDR1 GTSNPN, CDR2 SVGIG (reference sequence). CDR3 amino acids: CAWSGTAEGYEQYF. CDR3 DNA sequence: TGTGCCTGGAGCGGGACAGCTGAGGGGTACGAGCAGTACTTC.

V gene TRBV6-5 combines with J gene TRBJ1-1; no firm D call. Germline V gene data show CDR1 as MNHEY and CDR2 as SVGAGI. V shed 4 bases and J shed 1 base, with 13 bases lying between them. CDR3 length equals 15 residues. The CDR3 DNA follows: TGTGCCAGCAGTTCCGTCGACACCCAGAACACTGAAGCTTTCTTT. It translates to CASSSVDTQNTEAFF.

The chain employs TRBV10-1 and TRBJ1-1; tentative D call: TRBD1 (5 bases). The germline CDR1 and CDR2 sequences are WNHNN and SYGVQD (reference sequence). Between the trimmed V and J ends, which lost 6 bases and 0 bases, there was a span of 20 bases. There are 17 residues in the CDR3. In DNA, the CDR3 is TGCGCCAGCAGGGACCGTAGGAGTATAGGGGTGAACACTGAAGCTTTCTTT. As protein: CASRDRRSIGVNTEAFF.

The chain combines TRBV20-1 with TRBJ1-6; D remains ambiguous. The CDR3 totals 11 residues. Trimming stripped 3 bases from V and 9 bases from J, with 6 bases between. From germline, CDR1 is DFQATT and CDR2 SNEGSKA (reference sequence). CDR3 in amino acids: CSASRSSPLHF. DNA for the CDR3: TGCAGTGCTAGTAGGAGTTCACCCCTCCACTTT.

The V and J genes are TRBV18 and TRBJ1-1; D perhaps matches TRBD1 (5 bases). V was shortened by 3 bases and J by 4 bases, with 12 bases between the two germline ends. This CDR3 region has 14 residues. Looked up from germline, CDR1 is KGHSH and CDR2 is LQKENI. The CDR3 region is CASSPRGGFTEAFF. CDR3 bases: TGTGCCAGCTCACCGCGGGGGGGTTTCACTGAAGCTTTCTTT.

This chain connects TRBV7-3 to TRBJ1-2; no clear D gene. The CDR3 contains 14 residues. V lost 4 bases, J lost 7 bases, and 16 bases lay in between. The germline gives CDR1 SGHTA, CDR2 FQGTGA. In nucleotides, the CDR3 is TGTGCCAGCAGCTCGCTATACCGGAGCTCTGGCTACACCTTC. Translated: CASSSLYRSSGYTF.

The rearrangement joins TRBV23-1 to TRBJ1-5; no reliable D call. TRBV23-1 is labeled an ORF, and its function is uncertain. Trimming cost V 3 bases and J 4 bases, with 13 bases left between them. This CDR3 has 15 amino acids. The CDR3 region has the DNA TGCGCCAGCAGTCACAAGCGGAGGACGAATCAGCCCCAGCATTTT. Protein sequence: CASSHKRRTNQPQHF.